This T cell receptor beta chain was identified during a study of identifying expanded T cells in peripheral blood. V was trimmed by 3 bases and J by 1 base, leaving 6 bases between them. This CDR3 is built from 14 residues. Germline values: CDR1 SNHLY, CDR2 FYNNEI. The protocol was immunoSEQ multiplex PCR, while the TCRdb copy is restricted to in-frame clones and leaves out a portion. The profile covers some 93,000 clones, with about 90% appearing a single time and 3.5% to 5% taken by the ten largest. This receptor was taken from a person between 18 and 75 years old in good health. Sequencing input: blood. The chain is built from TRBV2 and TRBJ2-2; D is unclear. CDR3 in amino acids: CASSDAWNTGELFF. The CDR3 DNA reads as TGTGCCAGCAGTGACGCCTGGAACACCGGGGAGCTGTTTTTT.